The 9 T cell receptor beta chains below all came from one sample that was sequenced in a study of T cells in Graves' hyperthyroidism and ophthalmopathy. Amplified regions were TCR beta CDR3 sequences from RNA transcripts. Primed by the HTBI set, a first-round RT-PCR was run on the TCR CDR3. TCRdb reprocessed the multiplex PCR reads with MiXCR, giving one entry per CDR3 protein. This sample yields over 300,000 distinct CDR3 sequences, of which over 11% are seen a single time; approximately 10% belongs to the top ten. Sample: blood. The source is a woman aged 60-70 years with Graves' hyperthyroidism.

This clonotype appeared many times. The chain uses TRBV2 and TRBJ1-6; D is perhaps TRBD1 (6 bases). This CDR3 has 14 residues. CDR1 is SNHLY, CDR2 FYNNEI, per germline. V was trimmed by 7 bases and J by 4 bases, leaving 11 bases between them. The DNA for the CDR3 is TGTGCCAGCACCTGGCAGGGGTATAATTCACCCCTCCACTTT. Its translation: CASTWQGYNSPLHF.

This clonotype showed up many times. The chain links TRBV10-3 to TRBJ2-7; perhaps TRBD2 as D (7 bases). The CDR3 consists of 15 residues. CDR1 and CDR2 from the germline V gene are ENHRY and SYGVKD. Trimming stripped 7 bases from V and 0 bases from J, with 16 bases between. The CDR3 nucleotides are TGTGCCATCACCGAGGGAGGGGGAAGCTCCTACGAGCAGTACTTC. Its protein is CAITEGGGSSYEQYF.

This clonotype was seen at least ten times. The V and J genes are TRBV6-1 and TRBJ1-2; the match to TRBD1 covers 7 bases. CDR3 size: 14 residues. The V and J ends lost 6 bases and 2 bases, in that order; junction bases with no gene match: 6. Germline V gives CDR1 MNHNS, CDR2 SASEGT. CDR3 sequence: CASSFGTANYGYTF. In nucleotides, the CDR3 is TGTGCCAGCAGCTTCGGGACAGCCAACTATGGCTACACCTTC.

At least ten counts were recorded for this clonotype. V is TRBV12-5 and J is TRBJ2-1; no reliable D call. The V gene's germline CDR1 is LGHNT and CDR2 FRNRAP. Trimming took off 1 base at V and 12 bases at J, with 7 bases between the two ends. The CDR3 is 11 residues long. For the CDR3, the DNA is TGTGCTAGTGGTTTGGGGCATCTGCAGTTCTTC. Protein product: CASGLGHLQFF.

The table lists this clonotype with a few counts. The rearrangement joins TRBV24-1 to TRBJ2-1; TRBD1 agrees at 7 bases. The CDR3 sequence is 15 residues long. Germline V CDR1 and CDR2: KGHDR, SFDVKD. With V trimmed by 4 bases and J by 7 bases, 9 bases remained unmatched. The CDR3 reads CATSDHAGTVNEQFF. For the CDR3, the DNA is TGTGCCACCAGTGACCACGCCGGGACAGTGAATGAGCAGTTCTTC.

This clonotype appeared many times. The V call is TRBV30, the J call TRBJ2-1, with D possibly being TRBD1 or TRBD2 (5 bases each). CDR1 GTSNPN and CDR2 SVGIG come from the germline V gene (reference sequence). V was pared by 3 bases and J by 5 bases, with 11 bases between. This CDR3 has 13 amino acids. The CDR3 here is CAWRRGAHNEQFF. The DNA for the CDR3 is TGTGCCTGGAGAAGAGGGGCCCACAATGAGCAGTTCTTC.

This clonotype was recorded many times. V gene TRBV6-2 or TRBV6-3 combines with J gene TRBJ2-7; 10 nucleotides match TRBD2. Trimming at V came to 4 bases and at J to 6 bases, leaving 9 bases not matched to a gene. Germline lookup yields CDR1 MNHEY and CDR2 SVGEGT. This CDR3 has 15 residues. CDR3 bases: TGTGCCAGCAGTTCCCCTAGCGGGAGCCCAGGCGAGCAGTACTTC. Encoded protein: CASSSPSGSPGEQYF.

In this sample, this clonotype turned up many times. V gene TRBV2 combines with J gene TRBJ2-5; 9 positions match TRBD1. The CDR3 is made up of 14 amino acids. V lost 4 bases, J lost 5 bases, and 5 bases stayed unmatched. Germline lookup yields CDR1 SNHLY and CDR2 FYNNEI. The CDR3 sequence is CASSAGTGWETQYF. DNA for the CDR3: TGTGCCAGCAGTGCCGGGACAGGGTGGGAGACCCAGTACTTC.

In its sample, this clonotype was seen many times. The chain couples TRBV28 to TRBJ1-2; 8 nucleotides line up with TRBD1. This CDR3 comprises 16 residues. V shed 6 bases and J 5 bases; nucleotides not matched to a gene: 14. The germline V gene encodes CDR1 MDHEN and CDR2 SYDVKM. CDR3 coding DNA: TGTGCCAGCAGCCAACAAGGGACAGGAGGCTTATATGGCTACACCTTC. It is translated as CASSQQGTGGLYGYTF.